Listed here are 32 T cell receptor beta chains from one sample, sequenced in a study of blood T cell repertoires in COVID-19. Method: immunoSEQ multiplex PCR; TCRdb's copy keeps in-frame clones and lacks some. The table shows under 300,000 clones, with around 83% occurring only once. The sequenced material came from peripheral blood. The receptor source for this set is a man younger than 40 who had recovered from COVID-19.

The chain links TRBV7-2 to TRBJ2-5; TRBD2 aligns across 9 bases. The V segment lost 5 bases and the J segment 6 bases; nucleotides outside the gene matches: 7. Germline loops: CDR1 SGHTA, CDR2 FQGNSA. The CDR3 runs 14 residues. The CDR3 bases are TGTGCCAGCAGCGCAGGGACTAGCCCGAAGACCCAGTACTTC. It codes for CASSAGTSPKTQYF.

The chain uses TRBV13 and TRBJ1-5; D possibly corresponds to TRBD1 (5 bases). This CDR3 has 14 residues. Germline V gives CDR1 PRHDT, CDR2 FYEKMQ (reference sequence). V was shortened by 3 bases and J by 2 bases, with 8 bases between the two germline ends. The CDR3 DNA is TGTGCCAGCAGCTTCAGGGAGGGCAATCAGCCCCAGCATTTT. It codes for CASSFREGNQPQHF.

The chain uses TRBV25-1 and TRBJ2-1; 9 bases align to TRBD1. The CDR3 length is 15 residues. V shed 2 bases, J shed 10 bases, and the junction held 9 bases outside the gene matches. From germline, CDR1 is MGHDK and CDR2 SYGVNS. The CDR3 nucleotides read TGTGCCAGCAGTGAAGGGGACAGGGTGCTAAGAGAGCAGTTCTTC. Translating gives CASSEGDRVLREQFF.

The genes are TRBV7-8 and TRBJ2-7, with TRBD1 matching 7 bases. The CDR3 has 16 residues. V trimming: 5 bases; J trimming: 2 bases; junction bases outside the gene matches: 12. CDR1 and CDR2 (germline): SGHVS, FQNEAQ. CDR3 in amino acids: CASSDLSGTATYEQYV. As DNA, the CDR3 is TGTGCCAGCAGCGACCTCTCCGGGACAGCAACCTACGAGCAGTACGTC.

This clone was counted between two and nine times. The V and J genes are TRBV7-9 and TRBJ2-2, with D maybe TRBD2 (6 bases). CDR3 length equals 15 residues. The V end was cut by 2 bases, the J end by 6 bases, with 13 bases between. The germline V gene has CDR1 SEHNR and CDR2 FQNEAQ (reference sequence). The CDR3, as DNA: TGTGCCAGCAGCTTACGGGGGATTCACGCCGGGGAGCTGTTTTTT. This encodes CASSLRGIHAGELFF. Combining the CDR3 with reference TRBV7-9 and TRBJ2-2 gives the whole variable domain DTGVSQNPRHKITKRGQNVTFRCDPISEHNRLYWYRQTLGQGPEFLTYFQNEAQLEKSRLLSDRFSAERPKGSFSTLEIQRTEQGDSAMYLCASSLRGIHAGELFFGEGSRLTVL.

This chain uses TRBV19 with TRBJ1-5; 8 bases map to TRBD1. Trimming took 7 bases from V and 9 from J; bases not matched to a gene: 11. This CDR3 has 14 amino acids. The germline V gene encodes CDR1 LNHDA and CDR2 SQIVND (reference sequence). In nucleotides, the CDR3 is TGTGCCAGTACCCCGGGAACAGGGGGAAGGCCCCAGCATTTT. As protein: CASTPGTGGRPQHF.

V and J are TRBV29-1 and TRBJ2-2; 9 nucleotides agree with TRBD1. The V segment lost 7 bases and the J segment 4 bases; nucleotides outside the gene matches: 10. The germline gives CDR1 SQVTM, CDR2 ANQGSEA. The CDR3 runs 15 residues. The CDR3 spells CSGRSGTGTTGELFF. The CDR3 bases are TGCAGCGGGCGGTCGGGGACAGGGACCACCGGGGAGCTGTTTTTT.

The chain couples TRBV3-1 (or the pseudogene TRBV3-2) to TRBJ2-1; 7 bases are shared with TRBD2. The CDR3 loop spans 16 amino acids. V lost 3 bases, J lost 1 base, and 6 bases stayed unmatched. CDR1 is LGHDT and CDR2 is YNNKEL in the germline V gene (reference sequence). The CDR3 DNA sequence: TGTGCCAGCAGCCACTTTAGCGGGCCATCCTACAATGAGCAGTTCTTC. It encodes CASSHFSGPSYNEQFF.

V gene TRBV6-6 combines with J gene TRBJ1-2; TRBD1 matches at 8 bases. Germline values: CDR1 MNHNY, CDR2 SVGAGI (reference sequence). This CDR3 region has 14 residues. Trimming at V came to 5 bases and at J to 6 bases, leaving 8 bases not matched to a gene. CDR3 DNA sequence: TGTGCCAGCAGTAGAGGACAGGGAGCAAATGGCTACACCTTC. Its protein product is CASSRGQGANGYTF.

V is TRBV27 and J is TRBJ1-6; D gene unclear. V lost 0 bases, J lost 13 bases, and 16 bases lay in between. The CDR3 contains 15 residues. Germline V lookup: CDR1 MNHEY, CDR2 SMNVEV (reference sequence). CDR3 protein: CASSLSGRSLDPLHF. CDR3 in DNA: TGTGCCAGCAGTTTATCAGGCAGGTCATTGGATCCCCTCCACTTT.

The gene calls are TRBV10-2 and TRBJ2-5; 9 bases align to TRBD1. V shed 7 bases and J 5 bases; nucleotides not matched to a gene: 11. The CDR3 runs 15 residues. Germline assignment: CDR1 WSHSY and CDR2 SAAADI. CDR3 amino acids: CASIDRDRAGETQYF. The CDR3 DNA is TGCGCCAGCATAGACCGGGACAGGGCGGGGGAGACCCAGTACTTC.

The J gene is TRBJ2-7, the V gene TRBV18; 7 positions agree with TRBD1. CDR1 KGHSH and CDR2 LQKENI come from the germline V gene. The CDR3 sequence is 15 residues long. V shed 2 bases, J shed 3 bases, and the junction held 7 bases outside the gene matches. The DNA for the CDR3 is TGTGCCAGCTCACCAGGGACAGTTGGTGTCTACGAGCAGTACTTC. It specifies CASSPGTVGVYEQYF.

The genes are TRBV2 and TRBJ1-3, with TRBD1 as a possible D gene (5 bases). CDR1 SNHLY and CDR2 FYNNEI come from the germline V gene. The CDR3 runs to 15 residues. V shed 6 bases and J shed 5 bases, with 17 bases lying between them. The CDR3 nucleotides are TGTGCCAGCAGCGATGGGGGGGGTCCAAGAAACACCATATATTTT. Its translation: CASSDGGGPRNTIYF.

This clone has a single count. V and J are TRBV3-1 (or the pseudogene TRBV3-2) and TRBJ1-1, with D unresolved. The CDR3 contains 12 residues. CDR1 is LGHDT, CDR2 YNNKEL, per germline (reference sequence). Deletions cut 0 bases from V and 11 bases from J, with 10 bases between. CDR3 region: CASSQDSGGAFF. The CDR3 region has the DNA TGTGCCAGCAGCCAAGATTCAGGAGGGGCTTTCTTT.

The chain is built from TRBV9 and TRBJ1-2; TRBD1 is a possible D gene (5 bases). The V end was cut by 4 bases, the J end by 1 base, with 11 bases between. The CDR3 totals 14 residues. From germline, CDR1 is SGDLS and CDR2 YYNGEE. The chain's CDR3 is CASSLGEGNYGYTF. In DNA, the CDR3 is TGTGCCAGCAGCTTGGGGGAGGGTAACTATGGCTACACCTTC. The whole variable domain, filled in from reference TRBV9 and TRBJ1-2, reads DSGVTQTPKHLITATGQRVTLRCSPRSGDLSVYWYQQSLDQGLQFLIQYYNGEERAKGNILERFSAQQFPDLHSELNLSSLELGDSALYFCASSLGEGNYGYTFGSGTRLTVV.

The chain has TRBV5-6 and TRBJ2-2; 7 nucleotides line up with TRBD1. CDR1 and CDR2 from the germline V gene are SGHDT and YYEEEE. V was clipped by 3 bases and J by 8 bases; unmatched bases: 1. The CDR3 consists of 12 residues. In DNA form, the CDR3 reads TGTGCCAGCAGCTACAGGGGTGGGGAGCTGTTTTTT. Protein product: CASSYRGGELFF.

DNA of the CDR3: TGTGCCAGCAGTTTCGGAGCGGGGGGCTACGAGCAGTACGTC. Encoded protein: CASSFGAGGYEQYV. This chain joins TRBV28 and TRBJ2-7, with 9 bases aligning to TRBD2. This CDR3 is built from 14 residues. The V gene end was trimmed by 3 bases and the J gene end by 3 bases; junction bases not matched to a gene: 3. Germline V gene data show CDR1 as MDHEN and CDR2 as SYDVKM.

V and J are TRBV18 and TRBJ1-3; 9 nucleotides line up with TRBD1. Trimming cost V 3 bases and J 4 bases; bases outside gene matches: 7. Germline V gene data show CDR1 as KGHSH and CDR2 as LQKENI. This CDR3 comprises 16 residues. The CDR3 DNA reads TGTGCCAGCTCACCTTTCCCGACAGGGGGAGGAAACACCATATATTTT. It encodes CASSPFPTGGGNTIYF.

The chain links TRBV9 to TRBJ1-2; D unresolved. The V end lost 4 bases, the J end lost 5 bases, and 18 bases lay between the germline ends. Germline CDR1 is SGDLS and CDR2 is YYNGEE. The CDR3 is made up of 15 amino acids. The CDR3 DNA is TGTGCCAGCAGCCCCCGACGGAGTGGTGGGTATGGCTACACCTTC. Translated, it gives CASSPRRSGGYGYTF.

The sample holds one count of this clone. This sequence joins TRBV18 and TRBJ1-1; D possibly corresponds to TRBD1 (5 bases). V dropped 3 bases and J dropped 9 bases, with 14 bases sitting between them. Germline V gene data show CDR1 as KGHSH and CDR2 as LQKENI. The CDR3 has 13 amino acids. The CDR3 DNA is TGTGCCAGCTCACCCGCAGGGCGGCAGAAAGCTTTCTTT. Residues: CASSPAGRQKAFF.

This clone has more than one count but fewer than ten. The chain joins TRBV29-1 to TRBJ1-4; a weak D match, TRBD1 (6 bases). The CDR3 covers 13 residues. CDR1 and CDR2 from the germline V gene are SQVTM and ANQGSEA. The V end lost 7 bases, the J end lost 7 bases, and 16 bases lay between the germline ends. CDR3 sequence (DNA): TGCAGCGCTGGGGGCAGGACGGGTGAAAAACTGTTTTTT. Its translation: CSAGGRTGEKLFF.

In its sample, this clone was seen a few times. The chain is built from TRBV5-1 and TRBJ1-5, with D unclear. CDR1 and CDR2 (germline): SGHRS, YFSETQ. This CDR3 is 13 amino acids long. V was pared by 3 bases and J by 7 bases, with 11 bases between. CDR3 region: CASSSSDGQPQHF. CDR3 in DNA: TGCGCCAGCAGCTCATCAGACGGGCAGCCCCAGCATTTT.

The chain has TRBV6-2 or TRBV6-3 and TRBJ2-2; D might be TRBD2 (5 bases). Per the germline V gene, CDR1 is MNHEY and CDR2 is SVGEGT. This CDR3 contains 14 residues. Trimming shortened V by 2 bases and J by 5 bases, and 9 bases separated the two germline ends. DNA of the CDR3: TGTGCCAGCAGTTACACCCCGGGGACCGGGGAGCTGTTTTTT. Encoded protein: CASSYTPGTGELFF.

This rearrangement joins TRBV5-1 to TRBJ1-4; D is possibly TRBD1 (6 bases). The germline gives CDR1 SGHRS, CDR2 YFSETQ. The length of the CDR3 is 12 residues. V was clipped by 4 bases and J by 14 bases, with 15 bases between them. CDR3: CASSGPDSSLFF. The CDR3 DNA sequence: TGCGCCAGCAGCGGCCCGGACAGTAGCCTGTTTTTT.

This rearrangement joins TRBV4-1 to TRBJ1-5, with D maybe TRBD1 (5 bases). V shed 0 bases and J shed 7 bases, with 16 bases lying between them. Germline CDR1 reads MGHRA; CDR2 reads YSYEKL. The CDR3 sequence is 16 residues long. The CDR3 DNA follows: TGCGCCAGCAGCCAAGAAGGTCAGGGAGGGAGGCAGCCCCAGCATTTT. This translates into CASSQEGQGGRQPQHF.

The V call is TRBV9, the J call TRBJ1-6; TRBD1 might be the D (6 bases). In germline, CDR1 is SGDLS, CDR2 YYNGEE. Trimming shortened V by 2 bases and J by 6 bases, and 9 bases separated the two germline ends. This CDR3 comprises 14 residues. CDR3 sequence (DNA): TGTGCCAGCAGCGTGGGACAATTTAATTCACCCCTCCACTTT. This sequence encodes CASSVGQFNSPLHF.

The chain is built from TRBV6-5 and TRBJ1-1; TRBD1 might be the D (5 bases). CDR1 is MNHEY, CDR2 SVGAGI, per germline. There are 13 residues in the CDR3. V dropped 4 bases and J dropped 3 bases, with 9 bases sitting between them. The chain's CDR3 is CASSSRVYTEAFF. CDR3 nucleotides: TGTGCCAGCAGTTCCAGGGTTTACACTGAAGCTTTCTTT.

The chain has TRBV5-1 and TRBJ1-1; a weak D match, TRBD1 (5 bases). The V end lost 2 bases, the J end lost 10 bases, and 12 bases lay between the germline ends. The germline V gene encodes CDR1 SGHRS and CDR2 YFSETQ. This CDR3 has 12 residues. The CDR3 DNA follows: TGCGCCAGCAGCTTCCAGGGACTTGGAGCTTTCTTT. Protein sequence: CASSFQGLGAFF.

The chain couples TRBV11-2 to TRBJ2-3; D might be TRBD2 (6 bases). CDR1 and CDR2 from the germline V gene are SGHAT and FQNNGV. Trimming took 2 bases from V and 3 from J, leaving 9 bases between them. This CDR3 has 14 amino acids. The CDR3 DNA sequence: TGTGCCAGCAGCTTACCGCGGGGAACAGATACGCAGTATTTT. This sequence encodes CASSLPRGTDTQYF.

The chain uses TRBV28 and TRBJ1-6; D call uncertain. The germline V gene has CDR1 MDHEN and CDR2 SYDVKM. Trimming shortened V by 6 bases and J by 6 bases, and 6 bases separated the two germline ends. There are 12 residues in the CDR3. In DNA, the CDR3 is TGTGCCAGCAGCAATAGTAATTCACCCCTCCACTTT. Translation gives CASSNSNSPLHF.

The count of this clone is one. The CDR3 DNA follows: TGTGCCAGCAGTTATGCAGGGGTCACTGAAGCTTTCTTT. Amino acids: CASSYAGVTEAFF. This rearrangement joins TRBV6-5 to TRBJ1-1; maybe TRBD1 (6 bases). CDR3 length: 13 amino acids. Germline values: CDR1 MNHEY, CDR2 SVGAGI. Deletions cut 3 bases from V and 4 bases from J, with 9 bases between.

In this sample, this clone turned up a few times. CDR3 bases: TGTGCCAGCAGCCTCCGGGACAGAGCTAACTATGGCTACACCTTC. Translation: CASSLRDRANYGYTF. The rearrangement joins TRBV5-6 to TRBJ1-2; 7 positions agree with TRBD1. Trimming took 4 bases from V and 0 from J; bases not matched to a gene: 6. Germline values: CDR1 SGHDT, CDR2 YYEEEE. CDR3 length equals 15 residues. Combining the CDR3 with reference TRBV5-6 and TRBJ1-2 gives the whole variable domain DAGVTQSPTHLIKTRGQQVTLRCSPKSGHDTVSWYQQALGQGPQFIFQYYEEEERQRGNFPDRFSGHQFPNYSSELNVNALLLGDSALYLCASSLRDRANYGYTFGSGTRLTVV.